The present T cell receptor (beta chain) was sequenced within a study of blood T cell repertoires in COVID-19. Sequencing used immunoSEQ multiplex PCR; TCRdb keeps in-frame clones, though not all of them. The profile shows some 150,000 clones, 70% to 90% of them singletons. The germline V gene has CDR1 SGHAT and CDR2 FQNNGV. V lost 5 bases, J lost 1 base, and 8 bases lay in between. The CDR3 is made up of 13 amino acids. The V and J genes are TRBV11-2 and TRBJ1-1, with D unresolved. The clonotype was recovered from a middle-aged woman with active or convalescent COVID-19. What was sequenced was peripheral blood. CDR3 amino acids: CASSPTRNTEAFF. The DNA for the CDR3 is TGTGCCAGCAGCCCCACGAGGAACACTGAAGCTTTCTTT.